This T cell receptor (beta chain) is from a study of blood T cell repertoires in COVID-19. The wider study: Both acute and convalescent COVID-19 samples were obtained from the United States, Italy and Spain. T cells, B-cell-depleted T cells, or PBMCs supplied cDNA or gDNA.

Germline-derived CDR1 and CDR2 are SGHNT and YYREEE (reference sequence). The ends lost 5 bases at V and 4 bases at J; junction bases unmatched: 4. This CDR3 is built from 15 residues. How the authors handled the data: Estimated nucleated cell counts came from reference gene primer amplification. Only in-frame clones appear in the TCRdb table, and some are missing; sequencing was by immunoSEQ multiplex PCR. Clone size and V and J calls were adopted from that table, with D and trimming inferred from the DNA. The repertoire holds roughly 200,000 clones, with about 85% as singletons. This rearrangement joins TRBV5-4 to TRBJ2-1; 12 bases are a match to TRBD2. Specimen: peripheral blood. This TCR was sampled from an elderly woman with acute or convalescent COVID-19. CDR3 sequence reads: CASRSGTSGYNEQFF. Written as DNA, the CDR3 is TGTGCCAGCAGATCCGGGACTAGCGGGTACAATGAGCAGTTCTTC.